The source of this T cell receptor (beta chain) is a study of vaccination and CD4 T cells after COVID-19. Study results and caveats: The median proportion of reactive clones detected only post-vaccination in convalescent patients was roughly 90%.

V gave up 4 bases and J gave up 0 bases; unmatched junction bases: 7. The CDR3 is made up of 17 amino acids. CDR1 is SGHNT, CDR2 YYREEE, per germline (reference sequence). Cultured CD4+ T cell DNA underwent sequencing with the Oncomine TCR Beta short-read assay. Genomic DNA was extracted from cultured CD4+ T cells. Via MiXCR, TCRdb re-called the PCR reads, giving one row per CDR3 protein. This table has about 10,000 distinct CDR3 sequences, less than 35% appearing once. Comment on this clonotype: Its specificity is unknown.

The treatment is: roughly 10-day PBMC culture with coronavirus spike peptide pools or control peptides (ViraFEST assay). The clonotype comes from a human donor with COVID-19. Sequencing was done on a sample of cultured CD4+ T cells from blood. This chain joins TRBV5-4 and TRBJ2-3; 11 bases are a match to TRBD2. This CDR3 is CASSLPPSGGSTDTQYF. CDR3 nucleotides: TGTGCCAGCAGCCTTCCTCCTAGCGGGGGGAGCACAGATACGCAGTATTTT.